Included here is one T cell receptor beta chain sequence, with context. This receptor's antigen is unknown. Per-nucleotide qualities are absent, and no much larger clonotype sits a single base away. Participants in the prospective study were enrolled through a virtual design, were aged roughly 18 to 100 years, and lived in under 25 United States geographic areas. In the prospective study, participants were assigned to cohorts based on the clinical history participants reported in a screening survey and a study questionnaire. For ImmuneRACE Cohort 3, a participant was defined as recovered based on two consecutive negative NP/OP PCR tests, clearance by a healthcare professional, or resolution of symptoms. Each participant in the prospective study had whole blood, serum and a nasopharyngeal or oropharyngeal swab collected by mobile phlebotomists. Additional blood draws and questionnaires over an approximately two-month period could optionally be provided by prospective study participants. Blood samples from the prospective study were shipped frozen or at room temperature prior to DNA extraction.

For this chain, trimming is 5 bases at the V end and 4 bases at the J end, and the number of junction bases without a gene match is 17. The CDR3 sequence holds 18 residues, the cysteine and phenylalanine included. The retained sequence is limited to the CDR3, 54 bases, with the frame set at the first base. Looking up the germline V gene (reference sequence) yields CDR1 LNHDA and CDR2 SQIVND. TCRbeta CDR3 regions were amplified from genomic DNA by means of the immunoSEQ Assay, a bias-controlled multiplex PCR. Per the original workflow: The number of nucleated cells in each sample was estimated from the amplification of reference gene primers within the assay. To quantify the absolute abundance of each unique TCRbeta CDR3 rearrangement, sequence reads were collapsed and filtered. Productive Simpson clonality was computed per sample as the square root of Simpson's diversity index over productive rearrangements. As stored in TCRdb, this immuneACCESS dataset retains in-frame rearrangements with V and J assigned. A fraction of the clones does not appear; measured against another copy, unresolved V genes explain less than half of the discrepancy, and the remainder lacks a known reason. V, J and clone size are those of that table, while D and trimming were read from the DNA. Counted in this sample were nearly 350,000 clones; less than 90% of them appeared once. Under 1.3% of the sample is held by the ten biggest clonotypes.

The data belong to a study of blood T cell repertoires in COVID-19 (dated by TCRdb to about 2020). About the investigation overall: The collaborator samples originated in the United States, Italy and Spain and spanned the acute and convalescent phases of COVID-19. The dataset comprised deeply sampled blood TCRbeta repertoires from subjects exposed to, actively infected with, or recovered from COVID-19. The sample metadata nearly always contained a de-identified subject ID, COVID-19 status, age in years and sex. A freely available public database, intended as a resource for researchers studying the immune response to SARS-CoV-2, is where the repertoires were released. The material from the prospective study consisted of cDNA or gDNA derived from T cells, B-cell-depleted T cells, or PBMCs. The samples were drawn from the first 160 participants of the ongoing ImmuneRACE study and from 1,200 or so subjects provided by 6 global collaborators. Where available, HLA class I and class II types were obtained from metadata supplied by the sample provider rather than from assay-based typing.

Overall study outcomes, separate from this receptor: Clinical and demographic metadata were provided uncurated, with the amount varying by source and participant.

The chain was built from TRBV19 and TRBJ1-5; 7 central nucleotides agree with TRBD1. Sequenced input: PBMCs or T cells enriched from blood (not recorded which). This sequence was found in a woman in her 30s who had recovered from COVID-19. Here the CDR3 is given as CASSPKAPGQASNQPQHF. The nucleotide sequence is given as TGTGCCAGTAGTCCCAAAGCTCCCGGACAGGCCTCTAATCAGCCCCAGCATTTT.